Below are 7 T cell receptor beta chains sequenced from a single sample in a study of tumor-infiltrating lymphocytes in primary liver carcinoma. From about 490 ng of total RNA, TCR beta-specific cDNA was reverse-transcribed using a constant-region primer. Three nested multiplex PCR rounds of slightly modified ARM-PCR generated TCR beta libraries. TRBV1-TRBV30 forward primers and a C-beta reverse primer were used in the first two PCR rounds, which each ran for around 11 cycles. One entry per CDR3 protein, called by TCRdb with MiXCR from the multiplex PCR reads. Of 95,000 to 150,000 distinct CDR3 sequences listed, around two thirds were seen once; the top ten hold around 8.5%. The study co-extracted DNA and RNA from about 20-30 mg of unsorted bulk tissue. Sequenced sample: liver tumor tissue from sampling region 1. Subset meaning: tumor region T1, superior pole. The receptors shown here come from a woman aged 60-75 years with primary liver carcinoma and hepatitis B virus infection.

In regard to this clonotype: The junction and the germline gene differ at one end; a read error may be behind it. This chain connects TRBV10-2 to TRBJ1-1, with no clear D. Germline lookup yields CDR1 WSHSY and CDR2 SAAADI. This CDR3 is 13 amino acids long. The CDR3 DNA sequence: TGCGCCAGCACCCCCAGTGAGAACACTGAAGCTCTCTTT. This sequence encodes CASTPSENTEALF.

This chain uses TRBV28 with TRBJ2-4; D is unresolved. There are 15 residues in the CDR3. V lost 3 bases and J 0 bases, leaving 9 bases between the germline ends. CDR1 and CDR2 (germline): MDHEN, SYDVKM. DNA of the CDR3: TGTGCCAGCAGTTTGGGTGAGACAGCCAAAAACATTCAGTACTTC. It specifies CASSLGETAKNIQYF. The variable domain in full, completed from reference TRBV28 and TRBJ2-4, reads DVKVTQSSRYLVKRTGEKVFLECVQDMDHENMFWYRQDPGLGLRLIYFSYDVKMKEKGDIPEGYSVSREKKERFSLILESASTNQTSMYLCASSLGETAKNIQYFGAGTRLSVL.

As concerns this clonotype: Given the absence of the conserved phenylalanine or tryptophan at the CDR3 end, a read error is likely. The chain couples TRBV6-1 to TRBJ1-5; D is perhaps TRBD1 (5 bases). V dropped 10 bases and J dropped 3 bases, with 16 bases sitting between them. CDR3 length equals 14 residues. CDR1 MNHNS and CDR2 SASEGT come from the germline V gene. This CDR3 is CATRRDPDNQPQHL. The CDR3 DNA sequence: TGTGCCACGCGCCGGGACCCCGACAATCAGCCCCAGCATCTT.

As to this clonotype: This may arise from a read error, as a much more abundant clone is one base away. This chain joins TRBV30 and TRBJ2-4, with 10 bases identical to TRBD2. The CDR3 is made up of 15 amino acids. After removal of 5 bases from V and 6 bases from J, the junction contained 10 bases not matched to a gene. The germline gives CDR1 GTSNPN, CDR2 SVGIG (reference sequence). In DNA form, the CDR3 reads TGTGCCTGGGGTGGGCTAGCGGGAGCGGGAAACATTCAGTACTTC. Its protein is CAWGGLAGAGNIQYF. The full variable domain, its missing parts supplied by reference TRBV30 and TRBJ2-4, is SQTIHQWPATLVQPVGSPLSLECTVEGTSNPNLYWYRQAAGRGLQLLFYSVGIGQISSEVPQNLSASRPQDRQFILSSKKLLLSDSGFYLCAWGGLAGAGNIQYFGAGTRLSVL.

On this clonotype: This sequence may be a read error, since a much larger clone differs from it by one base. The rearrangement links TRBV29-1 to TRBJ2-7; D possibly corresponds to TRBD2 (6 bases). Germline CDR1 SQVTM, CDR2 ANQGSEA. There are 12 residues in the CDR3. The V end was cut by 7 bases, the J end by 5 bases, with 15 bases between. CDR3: CSAKGEVHEQYF. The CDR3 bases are TGCAGCGCTAAAGGGGAGGTCCACGAGCAGTACTTC.

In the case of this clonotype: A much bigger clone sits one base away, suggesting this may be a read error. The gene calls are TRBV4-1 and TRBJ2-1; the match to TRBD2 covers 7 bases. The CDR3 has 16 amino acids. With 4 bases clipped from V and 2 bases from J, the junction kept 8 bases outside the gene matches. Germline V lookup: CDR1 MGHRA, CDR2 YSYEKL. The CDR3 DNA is TGCGCCAGCAGCCCAACTAGCGCGAGCCCCTACAATGAGCAGTTCTTC. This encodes CASSPTSASPYNEQFF.

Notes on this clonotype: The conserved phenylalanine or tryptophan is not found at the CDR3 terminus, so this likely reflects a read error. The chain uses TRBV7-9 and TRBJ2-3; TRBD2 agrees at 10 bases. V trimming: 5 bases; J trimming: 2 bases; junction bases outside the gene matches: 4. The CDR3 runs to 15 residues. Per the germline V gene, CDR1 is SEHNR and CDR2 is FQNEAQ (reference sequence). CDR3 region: CASSLGLAPTDTQYI. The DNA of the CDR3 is TGTGCCAGCAGCCTGGGACTAGCGCCCACAGATACGCAGTATATT.